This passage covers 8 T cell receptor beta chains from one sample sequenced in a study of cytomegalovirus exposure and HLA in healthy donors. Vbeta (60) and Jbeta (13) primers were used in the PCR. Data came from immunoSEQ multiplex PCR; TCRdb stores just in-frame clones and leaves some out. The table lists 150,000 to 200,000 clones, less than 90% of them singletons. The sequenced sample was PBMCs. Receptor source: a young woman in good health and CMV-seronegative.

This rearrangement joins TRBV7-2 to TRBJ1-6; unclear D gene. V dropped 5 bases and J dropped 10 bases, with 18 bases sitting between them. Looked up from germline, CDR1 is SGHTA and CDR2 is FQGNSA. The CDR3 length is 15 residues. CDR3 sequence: CASSAVGLLQSPLHF. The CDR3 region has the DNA TGTGCCAGCAGCGCCGTCGGGTTGTTGCAGTCACCCCTCCACTTT.

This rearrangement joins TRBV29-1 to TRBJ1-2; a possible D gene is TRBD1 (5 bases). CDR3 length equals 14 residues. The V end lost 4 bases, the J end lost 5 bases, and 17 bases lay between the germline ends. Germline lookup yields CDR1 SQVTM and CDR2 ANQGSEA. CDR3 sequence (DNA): TGCAGCGTTGTCGGCCAGGGTATGGGGTATGGCTACACCTTC. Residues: CSVVGQGMGYGYTF. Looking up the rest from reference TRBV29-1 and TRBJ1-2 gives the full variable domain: SAVISQKPSRDICQRGTSLTIQCQVDSQVTMMFWYRQQPGQSLTLIATANQGSEATYESGFVIDKFPISRPNLTFSTLTVSNMSPEDSSIYLCSVVGQGMGYGYTFGSGTRLTVV.

As DNA, the CDR3 is TGTGCCAGTAAGTGGGGACTAGCTTCTTTCACAGATACGCAGTATTTT. Residues: CASKWGLASFTDTQYF. V usage is TRBV19 and J usage is TRBJ2-3; TRBD2 agrees at 9 bases. Germline lookup yields CDR1 LNHDA and CDR2 SQIVND (reference sequence). The CDR3 consists of 16 residues. V was clipped by 7 bases and J by 2 bases; unmatched bases: 10.

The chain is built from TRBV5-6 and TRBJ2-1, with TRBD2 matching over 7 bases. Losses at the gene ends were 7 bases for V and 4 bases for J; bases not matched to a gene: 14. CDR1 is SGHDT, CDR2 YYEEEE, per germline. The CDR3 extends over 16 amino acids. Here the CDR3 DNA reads TGTGCCAGCGGCGATGGGGCGGGAGTCTCATACAATGAGCAGTTCTTC. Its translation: CASGDGAGVSYNEQFF.

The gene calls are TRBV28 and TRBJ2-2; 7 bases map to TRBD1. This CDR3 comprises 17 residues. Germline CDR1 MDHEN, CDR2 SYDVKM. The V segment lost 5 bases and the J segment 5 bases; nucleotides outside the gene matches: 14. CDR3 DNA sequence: TGTGCCAGCAGTACGCCCCGACAGGGATGGTATACCGGGGAGCTGTTTTTT. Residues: CASSTPRQGWYTGELFF.

In nucleotides, the CDR3 is TGTGCCAGCAGCTCACAGTCCACCGGGGAGCTGTTTTTT. Encoded protein: CASSSQSTGELFF. The chain is built from TRBV11-2 and TRBJ2-2; D is unclear. CDR3 length: 13 amino acids. Looked up from germline, CDR1 is SGHAT and CDR2 is FQNNGV. V lost 4 bases, J lost 4 bases, and 7 bases lay in between.

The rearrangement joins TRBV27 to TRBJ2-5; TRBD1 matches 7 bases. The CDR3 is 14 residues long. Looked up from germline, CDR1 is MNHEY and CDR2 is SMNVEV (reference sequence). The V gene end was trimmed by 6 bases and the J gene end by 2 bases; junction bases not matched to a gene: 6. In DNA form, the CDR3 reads TGTGCCAGCAGATCCAGGGACAGACAAGAGACCCAGTACTTC. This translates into CASRSRDRQETQYF.

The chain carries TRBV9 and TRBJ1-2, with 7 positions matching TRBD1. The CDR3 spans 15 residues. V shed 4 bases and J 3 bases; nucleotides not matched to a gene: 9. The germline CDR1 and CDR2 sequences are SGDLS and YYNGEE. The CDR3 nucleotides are TGTGCCAGCAGCCTCCATGACAGGGATGACTATGGCTACACCTTC. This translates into CASSLHDRDDYGYTF. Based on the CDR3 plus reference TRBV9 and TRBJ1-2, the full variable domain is DSGVTQTPKHLITATGQRVTLRCSPRSGDLSVYWYQQSLDQGLQFLIQYYNGEERAKGNILERFSAQQFPDLHSELNLSSLELGDSALYFCASSLHDRDDYGYTFGSGTRLTVV.